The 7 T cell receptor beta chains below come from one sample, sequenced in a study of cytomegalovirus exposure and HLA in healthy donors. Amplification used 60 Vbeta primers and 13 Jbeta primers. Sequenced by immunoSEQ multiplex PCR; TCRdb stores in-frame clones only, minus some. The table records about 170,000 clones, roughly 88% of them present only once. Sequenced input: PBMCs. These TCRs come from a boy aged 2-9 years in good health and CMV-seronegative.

The CDR3 DNA reads TGTGCCAGCAGCTTTACTAGCGGGCGCACCGGGGAGCTGTTTTTT. This codes for CASSFTSGRTGELFF. This chain connects TRBV7-6 to TRBJ2-2, with 9 bases fitting TRBD2. Germline CDR1 SGHVS, CDR2 FNYEAQ. V was pared by 3 bases and J by 4 bases, with 3 bases of the junction left unmatched. The CDR3 has 15 residues.

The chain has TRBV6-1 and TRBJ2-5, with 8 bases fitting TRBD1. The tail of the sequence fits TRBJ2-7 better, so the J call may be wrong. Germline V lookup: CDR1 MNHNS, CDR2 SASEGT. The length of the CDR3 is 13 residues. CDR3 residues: CASRDRALYEQYF. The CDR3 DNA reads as TGTGCCAGCAGGGACAGGGCTCTCTACGAGCAGTACTTC.

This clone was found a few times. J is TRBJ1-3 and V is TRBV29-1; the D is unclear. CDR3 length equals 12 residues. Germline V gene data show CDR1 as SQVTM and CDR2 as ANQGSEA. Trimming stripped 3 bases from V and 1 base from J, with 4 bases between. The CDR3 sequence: CSVETSGNTIYF. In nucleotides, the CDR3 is TGCAGCGTTGAGACATCTGGAAACACCATATATTTT.

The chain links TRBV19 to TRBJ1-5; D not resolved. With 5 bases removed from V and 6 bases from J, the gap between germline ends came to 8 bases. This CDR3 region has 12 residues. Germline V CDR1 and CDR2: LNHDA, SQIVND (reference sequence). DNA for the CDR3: TGTGCCAGTAGTGAAGCGAGTCAGCCCCAGCATTTT. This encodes CASSEASQPQHF.

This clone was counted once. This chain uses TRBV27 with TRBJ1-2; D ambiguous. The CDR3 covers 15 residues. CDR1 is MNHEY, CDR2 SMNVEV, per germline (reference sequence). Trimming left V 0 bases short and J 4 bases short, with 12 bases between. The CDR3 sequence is CASSLSMGLGYGYTF. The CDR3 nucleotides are TGTGCCAGCAGTTTATCCATGGGCTTGGGCTATGGCTACACCTTC.

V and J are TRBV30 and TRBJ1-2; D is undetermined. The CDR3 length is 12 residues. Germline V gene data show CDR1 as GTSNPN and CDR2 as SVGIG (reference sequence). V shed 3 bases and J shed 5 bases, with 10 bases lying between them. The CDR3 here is CAWSRGSYGYTF. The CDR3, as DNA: TGTGCCTGGAGCCGAGGGTCTTATGGCTACACCTTC.

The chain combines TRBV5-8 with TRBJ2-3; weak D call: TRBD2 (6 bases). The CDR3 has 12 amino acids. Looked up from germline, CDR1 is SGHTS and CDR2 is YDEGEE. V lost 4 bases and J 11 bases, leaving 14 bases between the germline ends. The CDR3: CASSLTGGVQYF. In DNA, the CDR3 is TGTGCCAGCAGCCTAACGGGCGGGGTGCAGTATTTT.